The clone carrying this TCR beta chain was picked up a small number of times. Its cognate antigen is unknown. RNA transcripts served as the template for amplifying TCR beta CDR3 regions. HTBI primers were used for first-round RT-PCR of the TCR CDR3. TCRdb reprocessed the multiplex PCR reads with MiXCR, giving one entry per CDR3 protein. The table includes some 720,000 distinct CDR3 sequences, less than 20% detected once. The germline V gene encodes CDR1 MNHNS and CDR2 SASEGT. V lost 0 bases and J 4 bases, leaving 13 bases between the germline ends. The CDR3 consists of 16 residues. The sample is drawn from a study of T cells in Graves' hyperthyroidism and ophthalmopathy. Regarding the study as a whole: In simple terms, a model built on 13 V-J features told ophthalmopathy apart from stable hyperthyroidism.

Newly diagnosed patients aged 18 to 65 had hyperthyroidism of under 2 months' duration. The sequence was collected from a man aged 18-30 years with Graves' hyperthyroidism. This chain links TRBV6-1 with TRBJ1-5, with D uncertain. What was sequenced was blood. CDR3 DNA sequence: TGTGCCAGCAGTGAAGCGCGATACAGCTTAAATCAGCCCCAGCATTTT. Amino acids: CASSEARYSLNQPQHF.